This T cell receptor (beta chain) came from a study of cytomegalovirus exposure and HLA in healthy donors. The length of the CDR3 is 16 residues. V lost 1 base and J lost 4, with 16 bases in between. The germline V gene encodes CDR1 LGHNA and CDR2 YSLEER. This clone was counted once. Its antigen is undetermined. Study-level points and caveats: In a later analysis, compared with equally common non-associated chains, HLA-associated beta chains were more expanded.

Primers included in the PCR were 60 Vbeta and 13 Jbeta primers. Profiled with immunoSEQ multiplex PCR; TCRdb holds only in-frame clones, not every one. The sample records about 230,000 clones, just over 75% being singletons. The chain has TRBV4-3 and TRBJ1-2, with a weak D call TRBD1 (5 bases). Sequencing was performed on PBMCs. The receptor was isolated from a woman aged 60 to 75 in good health and CMV-seropositive. CDR3 sequence (DNA): TGCGCCAGCAGCCAAGCGCTAGACAGACCTTCCTATGGCTACACCTTC. Protein: CASSQALDRPSYGYTF.